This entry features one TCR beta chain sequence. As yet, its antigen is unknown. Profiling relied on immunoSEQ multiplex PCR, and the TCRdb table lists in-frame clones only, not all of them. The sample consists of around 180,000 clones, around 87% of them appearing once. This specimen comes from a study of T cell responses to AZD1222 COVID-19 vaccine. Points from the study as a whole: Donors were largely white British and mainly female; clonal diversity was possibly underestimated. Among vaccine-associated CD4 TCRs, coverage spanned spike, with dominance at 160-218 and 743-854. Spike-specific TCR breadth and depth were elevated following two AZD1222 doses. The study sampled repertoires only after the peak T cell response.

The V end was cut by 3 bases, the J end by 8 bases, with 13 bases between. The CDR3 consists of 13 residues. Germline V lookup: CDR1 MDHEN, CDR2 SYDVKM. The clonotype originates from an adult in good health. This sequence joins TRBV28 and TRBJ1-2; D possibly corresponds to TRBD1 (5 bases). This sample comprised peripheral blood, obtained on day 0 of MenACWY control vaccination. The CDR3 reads CASSLVGAEGYTF. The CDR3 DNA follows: TGTGCCAGCAGTTTGGTAGGGGCAGAGGGCTACACCTTC.